This T cell receptor (beta chain) appears in the sequencing data of a study of blood T cell repertoires in COVID-19. Overall study context: The study drew acute and convalescent COVID-19 samples from the United States, Italy and Spain.

The authors' processing: Amplification with reference gene primers provided the estimates of nucleated cell counts. Generated by immunoSEQ multiplex PCR, the TCRdb table keeps only in-frame clones and is missing some. That table is the source of V, J and clone size, and D and trimming were worked out from the DNA. The repertoire holds about 150,000 clones, with about nine tenths as singletons. V was cut by 4 bases and J by 4 bases, with 10 bases left in between. The CDR3 sequence is 13 residues long. Germline V lookup: CDR1 ENHRY, CDR2 SYGVKD. V and J are TRBV10-3 and TRBJ2-5, with a tentative D call TRBD1 (6 bases). Input material: PBMCs or T cells enriched from blood (not recorded which). The clonotype originates from a woman aged 40 to 49 who had been exposed to COVID-19. DNA of the CDR3: TGTGCCATCAGTGGGGGGCACGGAGAGACCCAGTACTTC. Protein sequence: CAISGGHGETQYF.